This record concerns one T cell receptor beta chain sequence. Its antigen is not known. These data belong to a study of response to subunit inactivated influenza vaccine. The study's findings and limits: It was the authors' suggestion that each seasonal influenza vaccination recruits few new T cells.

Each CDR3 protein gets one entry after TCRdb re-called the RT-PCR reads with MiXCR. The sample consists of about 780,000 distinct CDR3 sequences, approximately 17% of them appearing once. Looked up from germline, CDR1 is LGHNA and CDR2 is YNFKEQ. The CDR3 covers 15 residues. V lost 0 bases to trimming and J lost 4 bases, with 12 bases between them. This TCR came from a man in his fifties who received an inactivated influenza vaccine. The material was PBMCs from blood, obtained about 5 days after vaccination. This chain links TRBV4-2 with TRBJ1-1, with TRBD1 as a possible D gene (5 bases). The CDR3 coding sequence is TGTGCCAGCAGCCAAGATGAGGGGCGGGTCACTGAAGCTTTCTTT. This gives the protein CASSQDEGRVTEAFF.